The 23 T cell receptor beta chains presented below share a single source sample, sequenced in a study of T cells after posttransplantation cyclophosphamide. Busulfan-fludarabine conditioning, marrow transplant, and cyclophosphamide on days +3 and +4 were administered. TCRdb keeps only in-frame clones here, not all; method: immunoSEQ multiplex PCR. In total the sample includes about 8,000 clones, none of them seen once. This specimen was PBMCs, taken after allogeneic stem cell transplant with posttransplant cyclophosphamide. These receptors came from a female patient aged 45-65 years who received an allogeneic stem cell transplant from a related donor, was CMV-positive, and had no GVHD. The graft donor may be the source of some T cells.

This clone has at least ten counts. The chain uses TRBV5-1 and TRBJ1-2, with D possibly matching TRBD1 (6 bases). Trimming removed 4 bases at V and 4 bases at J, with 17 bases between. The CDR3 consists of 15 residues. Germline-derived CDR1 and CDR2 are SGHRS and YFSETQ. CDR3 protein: CASSPGQSVPYGYTF. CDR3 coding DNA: TGCGCCAGCAGCCCTGGACAGTCCGTTCCCTATGGCTACACCTTC.

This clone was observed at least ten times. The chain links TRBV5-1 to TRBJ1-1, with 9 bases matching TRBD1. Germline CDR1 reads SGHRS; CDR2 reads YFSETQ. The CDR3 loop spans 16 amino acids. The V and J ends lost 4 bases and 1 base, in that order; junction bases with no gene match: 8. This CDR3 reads CASSPSGTGWNTEAFF. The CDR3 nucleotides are TGCGCCAGCAGCCCCTCCGGGACAGGGTGGAACACTGAAGCTTTCTTT.

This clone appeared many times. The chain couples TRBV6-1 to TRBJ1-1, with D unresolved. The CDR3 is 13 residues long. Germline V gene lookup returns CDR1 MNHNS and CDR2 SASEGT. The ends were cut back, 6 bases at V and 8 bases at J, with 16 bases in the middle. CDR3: CASSILQSGEAFF. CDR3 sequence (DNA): TGTGCCAGCAGCATTTTACAGAGCGGGGAAGCTTTCTTT.

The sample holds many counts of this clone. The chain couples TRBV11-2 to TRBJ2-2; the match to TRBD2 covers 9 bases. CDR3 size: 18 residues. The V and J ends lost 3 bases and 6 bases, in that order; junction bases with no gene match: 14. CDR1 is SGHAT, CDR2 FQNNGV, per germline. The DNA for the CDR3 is TGTGCCAGCAGCTTCGGGTGGGCGGGAGGGCCCTCCGCCGGGGAGCTGTTTTTT. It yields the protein CASSFGWAGGPSAGELFF.

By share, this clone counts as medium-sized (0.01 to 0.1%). The CDR3 DNA sequence: TGCAGCTTATTAGCGGGAGACAAAAACATTCAGTACTTC. Protein sequence: CSLLAGDKNIQYF. The genes are TRBV29-1 and TRBJ2-4; 9 bases line up with TRBD2. Germline V gene data show CDR1 as SQVTM and CDR2 as ANQGSEA. This CDR3 is 13 amino acids long. After removal of 8 bases from V and 3 bases from J, the junction contained 5 bases not matched to a gene.

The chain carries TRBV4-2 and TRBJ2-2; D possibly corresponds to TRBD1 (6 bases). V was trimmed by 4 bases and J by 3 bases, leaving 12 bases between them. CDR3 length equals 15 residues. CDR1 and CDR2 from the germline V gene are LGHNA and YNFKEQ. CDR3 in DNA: TGTGCCAGCAGCCTGGCAGGGGATCACACCGGGGAGCTGTTTTTT. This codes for CASSLAGDHTGELFF.

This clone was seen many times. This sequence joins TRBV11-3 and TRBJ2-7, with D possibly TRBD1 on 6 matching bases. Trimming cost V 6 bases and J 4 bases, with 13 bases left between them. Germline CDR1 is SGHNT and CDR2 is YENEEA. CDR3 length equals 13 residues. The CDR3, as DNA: TGTGCCAGCAGTAATGAAGGACAGTACGAGCAGTACTTC. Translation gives CASSNEGQYEQYF.

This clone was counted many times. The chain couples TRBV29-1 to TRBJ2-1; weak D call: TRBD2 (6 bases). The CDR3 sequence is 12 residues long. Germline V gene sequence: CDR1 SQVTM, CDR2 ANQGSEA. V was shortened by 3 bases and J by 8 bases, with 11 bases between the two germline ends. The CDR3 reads CSVEGGIYEQFF. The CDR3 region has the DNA TGCAGCGTTGAGGGCGGGATCTATGAGCAGTTCTTC.

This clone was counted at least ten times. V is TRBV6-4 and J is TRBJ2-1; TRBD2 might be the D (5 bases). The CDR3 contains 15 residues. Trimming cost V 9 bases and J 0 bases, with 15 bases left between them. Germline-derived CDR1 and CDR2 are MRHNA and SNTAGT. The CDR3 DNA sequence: TGTGCCAGATTAAATAGCGTCAACTCCTACAATGAGCAGTTCTTC. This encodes CARLNSVNSYNEQFF.

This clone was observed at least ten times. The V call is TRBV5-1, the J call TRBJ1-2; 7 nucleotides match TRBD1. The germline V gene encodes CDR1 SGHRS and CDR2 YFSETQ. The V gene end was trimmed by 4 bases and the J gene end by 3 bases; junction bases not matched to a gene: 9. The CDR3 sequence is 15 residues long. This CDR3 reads CASSEGAGTHYGYTF. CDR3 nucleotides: TGCGCCAGCAGCGAGGGGGCAGGTACTCACTATGGCTACACCTTC.

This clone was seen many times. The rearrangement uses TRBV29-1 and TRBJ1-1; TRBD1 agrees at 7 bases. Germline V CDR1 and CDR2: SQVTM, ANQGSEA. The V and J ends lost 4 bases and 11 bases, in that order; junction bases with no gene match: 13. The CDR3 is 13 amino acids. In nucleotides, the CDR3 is TGCAGCGTTGTCTCCCCTTTGACAGGGACCGCTTTCTTT. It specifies CSVVSPLTGTAFF.

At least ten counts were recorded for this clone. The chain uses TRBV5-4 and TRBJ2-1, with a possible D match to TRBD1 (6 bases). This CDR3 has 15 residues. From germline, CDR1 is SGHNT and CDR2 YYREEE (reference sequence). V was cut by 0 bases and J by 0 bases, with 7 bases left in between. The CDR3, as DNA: TGTGCCAGCAGCTTGGGACAGGCCTCCTACAATGAGCAGTTCTTC. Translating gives CASSLGQASYNEQFF.

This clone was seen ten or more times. The CDR3 DNA reads as TGCGCCAGCAGCTTGTTAAGTATGGCGGGCATCACAGATACGCAGTATTTT. This encodes CASSLLSMAGITDTQYF. This rearrangement joins TRBV5-1 to TRBJ2-3, with a possible D match to TRBD2 (5 bases). Germline CDR1 is SGHRS and CDR2 is YFSETQ. V lost 1 base to trimming and J lost 2 bases, with 17 bases between them. The length of the CDR3 is 17 residues.

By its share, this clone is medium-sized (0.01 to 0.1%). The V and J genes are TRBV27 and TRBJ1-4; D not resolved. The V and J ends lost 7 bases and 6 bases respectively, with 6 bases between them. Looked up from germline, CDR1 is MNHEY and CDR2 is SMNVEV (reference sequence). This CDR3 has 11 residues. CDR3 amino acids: CASTSHEKLFF. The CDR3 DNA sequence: TGTGCCAGCACTTCCCATGAAAAACTGTTTTTT.

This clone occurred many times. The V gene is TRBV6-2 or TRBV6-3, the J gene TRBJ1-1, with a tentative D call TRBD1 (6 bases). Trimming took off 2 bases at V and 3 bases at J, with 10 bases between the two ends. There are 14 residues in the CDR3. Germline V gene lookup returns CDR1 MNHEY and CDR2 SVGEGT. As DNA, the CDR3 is TGTGCCAGCAGTTACGAGGGGGAGGACACTGAAGCTTTCTTT. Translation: CASSYEGEDTEAFF.

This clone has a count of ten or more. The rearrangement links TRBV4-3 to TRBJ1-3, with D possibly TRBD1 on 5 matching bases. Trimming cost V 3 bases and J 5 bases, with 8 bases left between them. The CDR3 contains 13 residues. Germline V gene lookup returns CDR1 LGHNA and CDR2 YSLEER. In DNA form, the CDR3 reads TGCGCCAGCAGCCAGGCGGGGCGAAACACCATATATTTT. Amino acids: CASSQAGRNTIYF.

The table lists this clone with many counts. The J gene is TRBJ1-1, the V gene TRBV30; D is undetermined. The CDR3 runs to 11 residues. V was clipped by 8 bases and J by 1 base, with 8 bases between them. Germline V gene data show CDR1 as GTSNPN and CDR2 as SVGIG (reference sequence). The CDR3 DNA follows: TGTGCCGCAGAAAGGAACACTGAAGCTTTCTTT. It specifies CAAERNTEAFF.

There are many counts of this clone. CDR3 bases: TGTGCCAGCAGCAGGACTAGCGGATACGAGCAGTACTTC. This translates into CASSRTSGYEQYF. This sequence joins TRBV7-9 and TRBJ2-7; the match to TRBD2 covers 10 bases. The CDR3 runs 13 residues. V gave up 5 bases and J gave up 4 bases; unmatched junction bases: 2. Germline CDR1 SEHNR, CDR2 FQNEAQ (reference sequence).

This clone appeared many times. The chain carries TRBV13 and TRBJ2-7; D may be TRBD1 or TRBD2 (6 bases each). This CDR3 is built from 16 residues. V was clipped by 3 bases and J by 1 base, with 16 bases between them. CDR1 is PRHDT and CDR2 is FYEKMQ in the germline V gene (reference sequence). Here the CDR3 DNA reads TGTGCCAGCAGCTTCCTACAGGGAGGAGAATCCTACGAGCAGTACTTC. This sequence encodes CASSFLQGGESYEQYF.

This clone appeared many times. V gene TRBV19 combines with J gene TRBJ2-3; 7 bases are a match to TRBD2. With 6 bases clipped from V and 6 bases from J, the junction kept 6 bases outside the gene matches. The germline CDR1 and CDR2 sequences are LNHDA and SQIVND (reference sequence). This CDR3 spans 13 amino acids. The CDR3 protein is CASRGLELDTQYF. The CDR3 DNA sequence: TGTGCCAGTAGAGGACTAGAATTGGATACGCAGTATTTT.

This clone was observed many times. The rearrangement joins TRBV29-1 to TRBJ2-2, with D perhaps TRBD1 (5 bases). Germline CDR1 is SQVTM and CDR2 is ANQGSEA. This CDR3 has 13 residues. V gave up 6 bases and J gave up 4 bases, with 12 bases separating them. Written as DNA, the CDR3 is TGCAGCGTCGCGACAGCTTTCACCGGGGAGCTGTTTTTT. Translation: CSVATAFTGELFF.

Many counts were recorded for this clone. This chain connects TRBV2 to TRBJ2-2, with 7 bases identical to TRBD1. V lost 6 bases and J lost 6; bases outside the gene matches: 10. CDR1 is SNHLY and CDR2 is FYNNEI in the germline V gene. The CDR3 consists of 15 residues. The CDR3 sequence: CASRLDRALSGELFF. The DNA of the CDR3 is TGTGCCAGCAGACTCGACAGGGCCCTATCCGGGGAGCTGTTTTTT.

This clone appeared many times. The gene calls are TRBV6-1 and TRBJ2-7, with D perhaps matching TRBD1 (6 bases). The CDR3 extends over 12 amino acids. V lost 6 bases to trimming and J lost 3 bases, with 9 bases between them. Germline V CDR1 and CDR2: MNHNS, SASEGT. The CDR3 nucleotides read TGTGCCAGCAGGGGGGACATCTACGAGCAGTACTTC. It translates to CASRGDIYEQYF.